Following are 29 T cell receptor beta chains from one sample sequenced in a study of shared clonotypes between healthy human individuals. Produced via immunoSEQ multiplex PCR; TCRdb's table is partial and in-frame only. The table records around 2,000,000 clones, about 95% of them present only once. Terminally differentiated effector memory CD45RA+ cells were left out of the naive CD8 fraction, which was CD45RO-negative and positively selected for CCR7. Sequencing was done on a sample of naive CD8+ T cells sorted from blood. The receptor source for this set is a man between 18 and 29 years old in good health.

This chain joins TRBV5-1 and TRBJ2-1, with 9 nucleotides matching TRBD2. Trimming cost V 0 bases and J 6 bases; bases outside gene matches: 28. Germline lookup yields CDR1 SGHRS and CDR2 YFSETQ. CDR3 length: 23 residues. CDR3 nucleotides: TGCGCCAGCAGCTTGGTCCCCCTACGCCGACTAGCGGCAGGAGGAAAGAGGGGCAATGAGCAGTTCTTC. It specifies CASSLVPLRRLAAGGKRGNEQFF.

The chain carries TRBV4-1 and TRBJ2-3, with 8 bases lining up with TRBD2. This CDR3 has 17 amino acids. CDR1 and CDR2 from the germline V gene are MGHRA and YSYEKL. The ends lost 3 bases at V and 6 bases at J; junction bases unmatched: 14. CDR3 nucleotides: TGCGCCAGCAGCCAGGTGCGGGGGGCCCCCATCGTGGATACGCAGTATTTT. Residues: CASSQVRGAPIVDTQYF.

The chain carries TRBV4-1 and TRBJ2-2, with 8 positions matching TRBD2. Germline CDR1 is MGHRA and CDR2 is YSYEKL. This CDR3 region has 17 residues. V lost 3 bases, J lost 1 base, and 7 bases stayed unmatched. As DNA, the CDR3 is TGCGCCAGCAGCCACTCCCGGACTAGCCAGAACACCGGGGAGCTGTTTTTT. Its translation is CASSHSRTSQNTGELFF.

The table lists this clone with a count of one. Different DNA sequences within this sample yield the same CDR3. The genes are TRBV9 and TRBJ2-5, with 8 bases lining up with TRBD1. CDR3 length: 14 residues. V lost 2 bases to trimming and J lost 2 bases; unmatched junction nucleotides: 2. The germline V gene encodes CDR1 SGDLS and CDR2 YYNGEE. CDR3 residues: CASSVQGAQETQYF. DNA of the CDR3: TGTGCCAGCAGCGTCCAGGGGGCGCAAGAGACCCAGTACTTC.

This chain connects TRBV2 to TRBJ1-4; 8 nucleotides line up with TRBD1. The germline V gene has CDR1 SNHLY and CDR2 FYNNEI. V was pared by 2 bases and J by 0 bases, with 8 bases of the junction left unmatched. The CDR3 length is 18 residues. The CDR3 DNA sequence: TGTGCCAGCAGTGAAATAGGGCAGGGGGCTTCAACTAATGAAAAACTGTTTTTT. Translation: CASSEIGQGASTNEKLFF.

This chain links TRBV7-6 with TRBJ2-3; 9 positions agree with TRBD1. Germline lookup yields CDR1 SGHVS and CDR2 FNYEAQ. With V trimmed by 1 base and J by 6 bases, 17 bases remained unmatched. This CDR3 is built from 19 residues. The CDR3 DNA reads TGTGCCAGCAGCTTAGTGGCCGGACAGGGGTGGGGGCTTCAGGATACGCAGTATTTT. Encoded protein: CASSLVAGQGWGLQDTQYF.

This clone has a single count. The CDR3 protein is CASGFGPSGGVQPQHF. The DNA for the CDR3 is TGTGCTAGTGGTTTTGGACCCTCAGGGGGCGTACAGCCCCAGCATTTT. This rearrangement joins TRBV12-5 to TRBJ1-5; TRBD1 aligns across 8 bases. The CDR3 is 16 residues long. The ends lost 3 bases at V and 7 bases at J; junction bases unmatched: 11. CDR1 is LGHNT and CDR2 is FRNRAP in the germline V gene.

The chain joins TRBV7-9 to TRBJ2-5; TRBD1 or TRBD2 may be the D gene (5 bases each). CDR3 length: 10 residues. Germline V gives CDR1 SEHNR, CDR2 FQNEAQ (reference sequence). The V end lost 5 bases, the J end lost 9 bases, and 7 bases lay between the germline ends. For the CDR3, the DNA is TGTGCCAGCAGCGGGGGAGCCCAGTACTTC. Amino acid sequence: CASSGGAQYF.

With respect to this clone: Other DNA variants within this sample encode the same CDR3. V gene TRBV5-1 combines with J gene TRBJ1-2, with a tentative D call TRBD1 (5 bases). Germline V gene sequence: CDR1 SGHRS, CDR2 YFSETQ. V lost 2 bases and J 2 bases, leaving 10 bases between the germline ends. This CDR3 is built from 14 residues. DNA of the CDR3: TGCGCCAGCAGCTTAAGGGGCGCAAACTATGGCTACACCTTC. Encoded protein: CASSLRGANYGYTF. The full variable domain, in which reference TRBV5-1 and TRBJ1-2 provide the parts outside the CDR3, is KAGVTQTPRYLIKTRGQQVTLSCSPISGHRSVSWYQQTPGQGLQFLFEYFSETQRNKGNFPGRFSGRQFSNSRSEMNVSTLELGDSALYLCASSLRGANYGYTFGSGTRLTVV.

V is TRBV27 and J is TRBJ2-2, with D perhaps TRBD2 (5 bases). The V gene's germline CDR1 is MNHEY and CDR2 SMNVEV (reference sequence). This CDR3 spans 15 amino acids. V lost 5 bases, J lost 4 bases, and 14 bases lay in between. CDR3 nucleotide sequence: TGTGCCAGCAGTCCCGGACCGGCGGGCACCGGGGAGCTGTTTTTT. Its translation is CASSPGPAGTGELFF.

This clone was found once. The genes are TRBV15 and TRBJ1-1; D is unresolved. V dropped 0 bases and J dropped 4 bases, with 9 bases sitting between them. Germline V gene data show CDR1 as LNHNV and CDR2 as YYDKDF (reference sequence). CDR3 length: 14 amino acids. The CDR3 DNA is TGTGCCACCAGCAGAGAAAGGGTCATCACTGAAGCTTTCTTT. Encoded protein: CATSRERVITEAFF. Full variable domain (missing parts from reference TRBV15 and TRBJ1-1): DAMVIQNPRYQVTQFGKPVTLSCSQTLNHNVMYWYQQKSSQAPKLLFHYYDKDFNNEADTPDNFQSRRPNTSFCFLDIRSPGLGDTAMYLCATSRERVITEAFFGQGTRLTVV.

V usage is TRBV9 and J usage is TRBJ1-6; D is possibly TRBD1 (5 bases). In germline, CDR1 is SGDLS, CDR2 YYNGEE. The CDR3 extends over 15 amino acids. V dropped 3 bases and J dropped 0 bases, with 7 bases sitting between them. This CDR3 reads CASSADSSYNSPLHF. The CDR3 nucleotides are TGTGCCAGCAGCGCTGACAGCTCCTATAATTCACCCCTCCACTTT.

V gene TRBV27 combines with J gene TRBJ2-1; perhaps TRBD2 as D (7 bases). Germline-derived CDR1 and CDR2 are MNHEY and SMNVEV (reference sequence). The CDR3 covers 17 residues. The ends were cut back, 4 bases at V and 5 bases at J, with 21 bases in the middle. CDR3 protein: CASSYQGFGLADNEQFF. The CDR3 DNA is TGTGCCAGCAGTTATCAGGGGTTTGGTCTAGCGGACAATGAGCAGTTCTTC.

This chain uses TRBV5-6 with TRBJ1-5, with 7 bases identical to TRBD1. CDR1 and CDR2 (germline): SGHDT, YYEEEE. After removal of 4 bases from V and 7 bases from J, the junction contained 8 bases not matched to a gene. The CDR3 spans 14 residues. CDR3 sequence reads: CASSHGTADQPQHF. CDR3 DNA sequence: TGTGCCAGCAGCCACGGGACAGCGGACCAGCCCCAGCATTTT.

The rearrangement links TRBV30 to TRBJ2-5; 7 bases line up with TRBD2. Unmatched junction bases numbered 7, after V lost 0 bases and J lost 3 bases. Germline lookup yields CDR1 GTSNPN and CDR2 SVGIG (reference sequence). The CDR3 covers 15 residues. This CDR3 reads CAWSVWSSGEETQYF. As DNA, the CDR3 is TGTGCCTGGAGTGTATGGTCTAGCGGTGAAGAGACCCAGTACTTC.

As DNA, the CDR3 is TGTGCCAGCAGGAGGGACGTACAACACGCACGAAACACCATATATTTT. This encodes CASRRDVQHARNTIYF. The chain recombines TRBV21-1 with TRBJ1-3. TRBV21-1 constitutes a pseudogene. This CDR3 comprises 16 residues.

V gene TRBV4-1 combines with J gene TRBJ2-2; tentatively, D is TRBD2 (5 bases). Germline-derived CDR1 and CDR2 are MGHRA and YSYEKL. Trimming left V 5 bases short and J 5 bases short, with 9 bases between. This CDR3 comprises 13 residues. The CDR3 region is CASSEGQTGELFF. The CDR3 DNA is TGCGCCAGCAGCGAGGGCCAGACCGGGGAGCTGTTTTTT.

This chain joins TRBV29-1 and TRBJ1-1, with D uncertain. The CDR3 contains 15 residues. V dropped 1 base and J dropped 0 bases, with 12 bases sitting between them. Germline CDR1 and CDR2: SQVTM and ANQGSEA. The CDR3 loop is CSVEGQVDVNTEAFF. Written as DNA, the CDR3 is TGCAGCGTTGAAGGGCAGGTGGATGTGAACACTGAAGCTTTCTTT.

In this sample, this clone turned up a few times. The V gene is TRBV4-2, the J gene TRBJ1-2; a weak D match, TRBD1 (6 bases). Germline values: CDR1 LGHNA, CDR2 YNFKEQ. V was clipped by 8 bases and J by 3 bases, with 16 bases between them. The CDR3 extends over 14 amino acids. The CDR3 DNA reads as TGTGCCAGCGGAAAATCAGGGGAAGACTATGGCTACACCTTC. Its translation: CASGKSGEDYGYTF.

This rearrangement joins TRBV6-6 to TRBJ2-7; D may be TRBD2 (6 bases). The germline V gene encodes CDR1 MNHNY and CDR2 SVGAGI (reference sequence). The CDR3 has 13 residues. Trimming pared 8 bases from V and 3 bases from J, leaving 14 bases between. CDR3 region: CASGPGEYYEQYF. DNA of the CDR3: TGTGCCAGCGGACCGGGGGAGTACTACGAGCAGTACTTC.

J is TRBJ2-7 and V is TRBV20-1; D is uncertain. CDR1 DFQATT and CDR2 SNEGSKA come from the germline V gene (reference sequence). The germline V and J ends were trimmed by 1 base and 7 bases, with 8 bases remaining between them. CDR3 length: 11 residues. Here the CDR3 reads CSARASWEQYF. CDR3 sequence (DNA): TGCAGTGCTAGAGCGTCTTGGGAGCAGTACTTC.

The CDR3 DNA reads as TGTGCCAGTAGTATTATCTCTGGGGGAGGAGCTACCAATGAAAAACTGTTTTTT. Translating gives CASSIISGGGATNEKLFF. This rearrangement joins TRBV19 to TRBJ1-4, with D perhaps matching TRBD1 (5 bases). This CDR3 has 18 residues. Germline CDR1 LNHDA, CDR2 SQIVND (reference sequence). The ends were cut back, 3 bases at V and 5 bases at J, with 22 bases in the middle.

The chain joins TRBV7-2 to TRBJ1-2, with TRBD1 identical over 7 bases. The V and J ends lost 11 bases and 4 bases, in that order; junction bases with no gene match: 13. CDR1 is SGHTA and CDR2 is FQGNSA in the germline V gene. The CDR3 spans 14 residues. CDR3 sequence (DNA): TGTGCCCGGAGAACAGTGACAGGGATCTATGGCTACACCTTC. Residues: CARRTVTGIYGYTF.

CDR3 sequence (DNA): TGTGCCACTTCCCTCCTAGCGGAACTCACAGATACGCAGTATTTT. This sequence encodes CATSLLAELTDTQYF. This chain links TRBV2 with TRBJ2-3, with 7 bases fitting TRBD2. The germline CDR1 and CDR2 sequences are SNHLY and FYNNEI. The ends lost 10 bases at V and 2 bases at J; junction bases unmatched: 12. This CDR3 spans 15 amino acids.

This chain joins TRBV4-3 and TRBJ2-1; possible D gene TRBD2, 5 bases. Per the germline V gene, CDR1 is LGHNA and CDR2 is YSLEER. This CDR3 spans 15 amino acids. Trimming pared 3 bases from V and 4 bases from J, leaving 13 bases between. The CDR3 DNA is TGCGCCAGCAGCCAGGACTCTGGGTGGTACAATGAGCAGTTCTTC. Protein: CASSQDSGWYNEQFF.

The gene calls are TRBV13 and TRBJ1-1; 7 positions match TRBD1. The CDR3 length is 15 residues. Germline CDR1 is PRHDT and CDR2 is FYEKMQ (reference sequence). J gave up 4 bases and V 7 bases, and 12 bases lay outside the gene matches. CDR3 in DNA: TGTGCCAGCACGCATGGGGCAGGGGACAGCACTGAAGCTTTCTTT. Protein sequence: CASTHGAGDSTEAFF.

The chain joins TRBV5-6 to TRBJ1-1; D gene ambiguous. The CDR3 runs 13 residues. The V gene lost 0 bases and the J gene lost 1 base, with 4 bases spanning the gap. Germline values: CDR1 SGHDT, CDR2 YYEEEE. Here the CDR3 reads CASSLDTNTEAFF. CDR3 nucleotide sequence: TGTGCCAGCAGCTTGGACACGAACACTGAAGCTTTCTTT.

The rearrangement links TRBV5-4 to TRBJ2-7; 9 bases fit TRBD1. Germline assignment: CDR1 SGHNT and CDR2 YYREEE (reference sequence). V trimming: 2 bases; J trimming: 4 bases; junction bases outside the gene matches: 4. CDR3 length: 14 residues. CDR3 DNA: TGTGCCAGCAGCTTTGGGACAGGGCTATACGAGCAGTACTTC. It translates to CASSFGTGLYEQYF.

This clone has a single count. V is TRBV15 and J is TRBJ2-1; perhaps TRBD2 as D (5 bases). The germline CDR1 and CDR2 sequences are LNHNV and YYDKDF (reference sequence). CDR3 length equals 14 residues. V lost 1 base and J lost 5, with 9 bases in between. Here the CDR3 reads CATSRGTGDNEQFF. Written as DNA, the CDR3 is TGTGCCACCAGCAGAGGAACCGGGGACAATGAGCAGTTCTTC.